The 19 T cell receptor beta chains presented below share a single source sample, sequenced in a study of cytomegalovirus exposure and HLA in healthy donors. Vbeta (60) and Jbeta (13) primers were used in the PCR. Clones were sequenced by immunoSEQ multiplex PCR, and TCRdb holds only the in-frame ones, with some missing. In total, the table holds tens of thousands of clones. The sample consisted of PBMCs. The receptors shown here come from a man aged 50 to 60 in good health and CMV-seropositive.

The chain combines TRBV5-1 with TRBJ2-7, with 10 bases matching TRBD1. This CDR3 spans 16 amino acids. Germline CDR1 and CDR2: SGHRS and YFSETQ. Losses at the gene ends were 5 bases for V and 7 bases for J; bases not matched to a gene: 15. CDR3 loop: CASRRTGGPRLGEQYF. The CDR3 nucleotides read TGCGCCAGCAGGAGGACAGGGGGACCGAGATTAGGTGAGCAGTACTTC.

V is TRBV5-1 and J is TRBJ1-2, with 8 nucleotides matching TRBD1. After removal of 0 bases from V and 4 bases from J, the junction contained 8 bases not matched to a gene. The CDR3 runs to 16 residues. Looked up from germline, CDR1 is SGHRS and CDR2 is YFSETQ. In nucleotides, the CDR3 is TGCGCCAGCAGCTTGGAGGGACAGGCCTCAGGCTATGGCTACACCTTC. This translates into CASSLEGQASGYGYTF.

The chain employs TRBV27 and TRBJ2-5, with D possibly matching TRBD1 (6 bases). Germline values: CDR1 MNHEY, CDR2 SMNVEV (reference sequence). Trimming shortened V by 3 bases and J by 1 base, and 9 bases separated the two germline ends. This CDR3 comprises 14 residues. CDR3 loop: CASSFQGTQETQYF. CDR3 nucleotide sequence: TGTGCCAGCAGTTTCCAGGGGACCCAAGAGACCCAGTACTTC.

V usage is TRBV19 and J usage is TRBJ1-5, with 7 bases lining up with TRBD1. The V gene's germline CDR1 is LNHDA and CDR2 SQIVND (reference sequence). Trimming took 3 bases from V and 0 from J; bases not matched to a gene: 8. CDR3 size: 17 residues. The CDR3 spells CASSMAQGGLSNQPQHF. The CDR3 DNA reads TGTGCCAGTAGTATGGCCCAGGGGGGACTTAGCAATCAGCCCCAGCATTTT.

This rearrangement joins TRBV6-6 to TRBJ2-2; 11 positions match TRBD2. This CDR3 spans 16 amino acids. Germline V gene lookup returns CDR1 MNHNY and CDR2 SVGAGI (reference sequence). Germline trimming cut 7 bases from V and 6 bases from J; bases unmatched to any gene: 10. The CDR3 here is CASTRWGLADSGELFF. The CDR3 DNA reads as TGTGCCAGCACCCGATGGGGACTAGCGGATTCCGGGGAGCTGTTTTTT.

This chain joins TRBV30 and TRBJ2-5, with 10 bases matching TRBD2. Germline lookup yields CDR1 GTSNPN and CDR2 SVGIG (reference sequence). The CDR3 spans 15 residues. With V trimmed by 1 base and J by 11 bases, 13 bases remained unmatched. The CDR3 nucleotides are TGTGCCTGGAGTGGGAGCGCTGGGCTAGCGGGGGAGCAGTACTTC. Translation: CAWSGSAGLAGEQYF.

V is TRBV9 and J is TRBJ2-5, with 7 bases aligning to TRBD2. CDR3 size: 15 residues. Germline V lookup: CDR1 SGDLS, CDR2 YYNGEE. V shed 4 bases, J shed 1 base, and the junction held 7 bases outside the gene matches. CDR3 loop: CASSFGLVVQETQYF. For the CDR3, the DNA is TGTGCCAGCAGCTTCGGACTAGTGGTCCAAGAGACCCAGTACTTC.

V and J are TRBV7-9 and TRBJ1-2, with 8 bases fitting TRBD1. J gave up 6 bases and V 3 bases, and 3 bases lay outside the gene matches. CDR3 length equals 13 residues. Germline V CDR1 and CDR2: SEHNR, FQNEAQ (reference sequence). Here the CDR3 reads CASSLDRVDGYTF. DNA of the CDR3: TGTGCCAGCAGCTTGGACAGGGTCGATGGCTACACCTTC.

V usage is TRBV6-1 and J usage is TRBJ2-5; 8 bases match TRBD1. CDR1 is MNHNS, CDR2 SASEGT, per germline. With V trimmed by 3 bases and J by 5 bases, 8 bases remained unmatched. CDR3 size: 15 residues. CDR3 nucleotides: TGTGCCAGCAGTGATCCCAGGGGGCGATGGGAGACCCAGTACTTC. It yields the protein CASSDPRGRWETQYF.

The chain combines TRBV7-9 with TRBJ1-3; D is perhaps TRBD1 (6 bases). This CDR3 has 18 residues. Trimming pared 5 bases from V and 2 bases from J, leaving 22 bases between. Looked up from germline, CDR1 is SEHNR and CDR2 is FQNEAQ (reference sequence). CDR3 in amino acids: CASSQGWTARAAGNTIYF. The CDR3 DNA reads as TGTGCCAGCAGCCAGGGGTGGACAGCCCGAGCGGCTGGAAACACCATATATTTT.

This chain joins TRBV10-2 and TRBJ2-7; a possible D gene is TRBD1 (5 bases). Deletions cut 3 bases from V and 8 bases from J, with 17 bases between. The germline gives CDR1 WSHSY, CDR2 SAAADI. This CDR3 contains 14 residues. CDR3 sequence reads: CASSDSLTGPKQYV. The CDR3 DNA reads TGCGCCAGCAGTGACTCCCTCACAGGACCCAAGCAGTACGTC.

J is TRBJ2-5 and V is TRBV5-1; 8 bases agree with TRBD1. This CDR3 region has 16 residues. The V and J ends lost 3 bases and 1 base, in that order; junction bases with no gene match: 8. Germline V CDR1 and CDR2: SGHRS, YFSETQ. Here the CDR3 reads CASSWGTGSLQETQYF. The CDR3 DNA follows: TGCGCCAGCAGCTGGGGGACAGGATCCCTCCAAGAGACCCAGTACTTC. Based on the CDR3 plus reference TRBV5-1 and TRBJ2-5, the full variable domain is KAGVTQTPRYLIKTRGQQVTLSCSPISGHRSVSWYQQTPGQGLQFLFEYFSETQRNKGNFPGRFSGRQFSNSRSEMNVSTLELGDSALYLCASSWGTGSLQETQYFGPGTRLLVL.

The CDR3 bases are TGTGCCAGTAGTACCAACAGGGGGCTCTACGAGCAGTACTTC. Its translation is CASSTNRGLYEQYF. The V gene is TRBV19, the J gene TRBJ2-5; 9 bases agree with TRBD1. The J call could be wrong; TRBJ2-7 is a better fit for the DNA end. The V gene's germline CDR1 is LNHDA and CDR2 SQIVND (reference sequence). The CDR3 is 14 amino acids.

The CDR3, as DNA: TGTGCCAGCAGCTCACCCCCCACGTTAGACCGGGGAACGTTCTTT. Its protein product is CASSSPPTLDRGTFF. This chain uses TRBV11-3 with TRBJ1-1; no clear D. The CDR3 has 15 residues. V was shortened by 4 bases and J by 14 bases, with 26 bases between the two germline ends. Germline CDR1 and CDR2: SGHNT and YENEEA.

The V call is TRBV30, the J call TRBJ1-2; D might be TRBD1 (5 bases). Germline CDR1 reads GTSNPN; CDR2 reads SVGIG (reference sequence). V gave up 8 bases and J gave up 4 bases, with 20 bases separating them. The CDR3 consists of 14 residues. CDR3 sequence: CAGVGGEIGYGYTF. The CDR3 DNA reads TGTGCCGGAGTGGGAGGGGAGATTGGCTATGGCTACACCTTC.

This rearrangement joins TRBV11-3 to TRBJ2-4, with 16 bases identical to TRBD2. This CDR3 region has 18 residues. V dropped 5 bases and J dropped 0; count of bases not matched to a gene: 4. Germline CDR1 reads SGHNT; CDR2 reads YENEEA. CDR3 sequence (DNA): TGTGCCAGCAGCCTGGGACTAGCGGGAGGGCTAGCCAAAAACATTCAGTACTTC. Protein sequence: CASSLGLAGGLAKNIQYF.

The chain joins TRBV14 to TRBJ2-6; 9 nucleotides agree with TRBD1. The CDR3 is 18 residues long. Germline V lookup: CDR1 SGHDN, CDR2 FVKESK. Trimming removed 4 bases from V and 0 bases from J; junction bases left unmatched: 7. CDR3 sequence (DNA): TGTGCCAGCAGCCGCTTGGACAGGGGCAGCTCTGGGGCCAACGTCCTGACTTTC. This gives the protein CASSRLDRGSSGANVLTF.

This chain joins TRBV18 and TRBJ2-2, with D possibly TRBD1 on 6 matching bases. V lost 5 bases, J lost 0 bases, and 13 bases lay in between. This CDR3 has 16 amino acids. Looked up from germline, CDR1 is KGHSH and CDR2 is LQKENI. The CDR3 loop reads CASSFARGSNTGELFF. CDR3 coding DNA: TGTGCCAGCTCATTCGCCAGGGGCTCGAACACCGGGGAGCTGTTTTTT.

The chain links TRBV19 to TRBJ2-3; TRBD2 aligns across 10 bases. Germline lookup yields CDR1 LNHDA and CDR2 SQIVND (reference sequence). The CDR3 sequence is 16 residues long. V was pared by 3 bases and J by 2 bases, with 5 bases of the junction left unmatched. CDR3 loop: CASSIRTSGYTDTQYF. CDR3 sequence (DNA): TGTGCCAGTAGTATCCGGACTAGCGGATACACAGATACGCAGTATTTT.